The entry below describes one T cell receptor beta chain. This clonotype has ten or more counts. It has no known antigen specificity. Qualities for individual bases were not recorded, and no much larger clone is one base off. V drops 4 bases and J drops 2 bases, leaving 8 bases in between. From the cysteine through the phenylalanine, the CDR3 covers 14 amino acids. Just CDR3 DNA is preserved here, 42 bases in frame from base 1. Library preparation employed PCR. TCRdb shows the sequencer as NextSeq 500. The raw public reads went through TCRdb reprocessing: fastp at Q25, MiXCR clone calling, in-frame beta chains kept. Every CDR3 protein is listed once, alongside the most common genes and DNA of its rows. This sample comprises roughly 10,000 distinct CDR3 sequences, over 20% of them detected only once. Of the sample, more than 8.5% is held by the ten largest clones. This specimen belongs to a study of immune characterization of retroperitoneal liposarcoma (dated by TCRdb to between 2018 and 2021).

The chain joins TRBV12-3 or TRBV12-4 to TRBJ2-2, with the D gene too uncertain to name. This receptor was taken from a female donor with retroperitoneal liposarcoma. Sequencing was done on a sample of blood. In nucleotide form, the sequence is TGTGCCAGCAGTTCTGGACCAAACACCGGGGAGCTGTTTTTT. Translated, this gives CASSSGPNTGELFF.